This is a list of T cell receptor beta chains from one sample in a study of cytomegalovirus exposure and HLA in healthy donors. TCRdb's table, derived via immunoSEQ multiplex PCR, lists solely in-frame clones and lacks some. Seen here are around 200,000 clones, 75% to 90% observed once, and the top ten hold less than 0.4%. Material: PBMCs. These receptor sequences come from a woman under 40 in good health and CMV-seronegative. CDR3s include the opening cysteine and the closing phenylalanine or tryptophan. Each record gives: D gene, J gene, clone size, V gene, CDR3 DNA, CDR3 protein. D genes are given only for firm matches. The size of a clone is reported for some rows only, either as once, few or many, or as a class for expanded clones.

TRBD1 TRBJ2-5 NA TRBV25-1 TGTGCCTCGGGACAGACGGAGCAGTACTTC CASGQTEQYF
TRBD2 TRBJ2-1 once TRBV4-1 TGCGCCAGCAGCCACGGGACTAGCGGGAGAGTGAAACCTAGCTCCTACAATGAGCAGTTCTTC CASSHGTSGRVKPSSYNEQFF
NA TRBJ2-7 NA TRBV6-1 TGTGCCAGCAGTGAAGCCAGGTGGTCCTACGAGCAGTACTTC CASSEARWSYEQYF
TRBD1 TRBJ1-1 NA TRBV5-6 TGTGCCAGCAGCTTGGTACAGGGGGCAACTGAAGCTTTCTTT CASSLVQGATEAFF
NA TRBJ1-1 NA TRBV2 TGTGCCAGCCAGAGGGGGGGGCACACTGAAGCTTTCTTT CASQRGGHTEAFF
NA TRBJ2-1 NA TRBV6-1 TGTGCCAGCAGTGCCGAGGGGTGGGCGGGACCCTACAATGAGCAGTTCTTC CASSAEGWAGPYNEQFF
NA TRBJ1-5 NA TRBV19 TGTGCCAGTAGTATAGGCCAGGGTGGTCAGCCCCAGCATTTT CASSIGQGGQPQHF
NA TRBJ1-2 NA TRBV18 TGTGCCAGCTCACCAGGGCAAGATAACTATGGCTACACCTTC CASSPGQDNYGYTF
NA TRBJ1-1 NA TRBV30 TGTGCCTGGAGTGTACCAGGGCGGGGACTAAACACTGAAGCTTTCTTT CAWSVPGRGLNTEAFF
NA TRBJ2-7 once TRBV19 TGTGCCAGTAGCGCGGACGGGGCCTACGAGCAGTACTTC CASSADGAYEQYF
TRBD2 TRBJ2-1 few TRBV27 TGTGCCAGCAAAGCGACTAGCGGGAGAGATAAAATTGAGTTGGGTGAGCAGTTCTTC CASKATSGRDKIELGEQFF
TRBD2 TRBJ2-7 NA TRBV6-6 TGTGCCAGCAGTTACTATAGCGGGAGCGGGTCCTACGAGCAGTACTTC CASSYYSGSGSYEQYF
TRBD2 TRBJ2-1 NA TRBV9 TGTGCCAGCAGCGTAGGATCGGGACTAGGCTACAATGAGCAGTTCTTC CASSVGSGLGYNEQFF
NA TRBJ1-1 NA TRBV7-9 TGTGCCAGCAGCCAGGGTATGGGCACTGAAGCTTTCTTT CASSQGMGTEAFF
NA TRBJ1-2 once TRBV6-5 TGTGCCAGCAGTCGACAGCCCTATGGCTACACCTTC CASSRQPYGYTF
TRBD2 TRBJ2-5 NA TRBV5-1 TGCGCCAGCAGCTTGGCGGGGGGGCCGGGGGAGACCCAGTACTTC CASSLAGGPGETQYF
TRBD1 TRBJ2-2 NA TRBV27 TGTGCCAGCAGTCCTTATTCCGGGACAGAGCGGAACACCGGGGAGCTGTTTTTT CASSPYSGTERNTGELFF
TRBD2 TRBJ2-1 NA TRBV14 TGTGCCAGCAGCCGGGGGGGTGAGCAGTTCTTC CASSRGGEQFF
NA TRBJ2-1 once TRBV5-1 TGCGCCAGCAGCTTAGAGGTGGCGAGCTCCTACAATGAGCAGTTCTTC CASSLEVASSYNEQFF
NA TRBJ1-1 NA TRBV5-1 TGCGCCAGCAGCGGCGGGCCCCACAACACTGAAGCTTTCTTT CASSGGPHNTEAFF
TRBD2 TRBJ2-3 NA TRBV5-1 TGCGCCAGCAGCTTGGCTAGCGGGGGAGATACGCAGTATTTT CASSLASGGDTQYF
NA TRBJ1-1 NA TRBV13 TGTGCCAGCAGCTTAAGCGACGATTTAAACACTGAAGCTTTCTTT CASSLSDDLNTEAFF
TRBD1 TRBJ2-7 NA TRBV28 TGTGCCAGCAGTCCCGGGACAGGGGTTAGCTACGAGCAGTACTTC CASSPGTGVSYEQYF
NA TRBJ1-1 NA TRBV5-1 TGCGCCAGCAGCTGGGAGGGCCTGAACACTGAAGCTTTCTTT CASSWEGLNTEAFF
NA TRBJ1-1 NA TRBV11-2 TGTGCCAGCAGCTTAGATTTGGATAACACGGGGACTGAAGCTTTCTTT CASSLDLDNTGTEAFF
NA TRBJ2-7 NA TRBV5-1 TGCGCCAGCGGATCAAACCCTGGGGCTTACGAGCAGTACTTC CASGSNPGAYEQYF
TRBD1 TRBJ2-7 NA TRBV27 TGTGCCAGCAGTTTAATGGGACAGAGGGTCTACGAGCAGTACTTC CASSLMGQRVYEQYF
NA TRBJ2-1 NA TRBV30 TGTGCCTGGAGTGTAATGGACTTGAGCTCCTACAATGAGCAGTTCTTC CAWSVMDLSSYNEQFF
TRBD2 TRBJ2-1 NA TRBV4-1 TGCGCCAGCAGCCACCGATCCAGCGGGACCTACAATGAGCAGTTCTTC CASSHRSSGTYNEQFF
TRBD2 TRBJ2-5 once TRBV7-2 TGTGCCAGCGGGCCTAGCGGGGGGGAGGAGACCCAGTACTTC CASGPSGGEETQYF
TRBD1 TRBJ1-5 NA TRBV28 TGTGCCAGCAGTGCCACCCGGACAGGGGGCGGATGGAGCAATCAGCCCCAGCATTTT CASSATRTGGGWSNQPQHF
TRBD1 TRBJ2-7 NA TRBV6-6 TGTGCCAGCGGACAGGGGACCTACGAGCAGTACTTC CASGQGTYEQYF
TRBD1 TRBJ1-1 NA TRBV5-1 TGCGCCAGCAGCTTGGTGGGACAGGGCGCGATCGTGAACACTGAAGCTTTCTTT CASSLVGQGAIVNTEAFF